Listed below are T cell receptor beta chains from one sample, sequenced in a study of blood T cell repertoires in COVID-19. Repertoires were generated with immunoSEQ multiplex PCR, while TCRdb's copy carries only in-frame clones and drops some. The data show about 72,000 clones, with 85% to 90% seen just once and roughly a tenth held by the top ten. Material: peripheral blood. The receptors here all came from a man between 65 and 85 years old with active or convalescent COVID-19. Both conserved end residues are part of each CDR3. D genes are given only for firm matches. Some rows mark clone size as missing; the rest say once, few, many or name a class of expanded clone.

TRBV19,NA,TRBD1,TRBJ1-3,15,TGTGCCAGTAGTCAGGACAGGATGCTTGGAAACACCATATATTTT,CASSQDRMLGNTIYF
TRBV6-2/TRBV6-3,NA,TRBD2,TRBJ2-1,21,TGTGCCAGCAGTTACCGCGGGACTAGCGGGTTAAGGAGGCGCTCCTACAATGAGCAGTTCTTC,CASSYRGTSGLRRRSYNEQFF
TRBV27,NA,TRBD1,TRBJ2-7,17,TGTGCCAGCAGTTTATCATTTGAAACAGGGGGAAACTACGAGCAGTACTTC,CASSLSFETGGNYEQYF
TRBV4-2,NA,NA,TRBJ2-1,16,TGTGCCAGCAGCCAAGATCCACAGAATTCTTACAATGAGCAGTTCTTC,CASSQDPQNSYNEQFF
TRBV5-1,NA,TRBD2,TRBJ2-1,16,TGCGCCAGCAGCTTGATGGGTCTAGCGGGAGGCGATGAGCAGTTCTTC,CASSLMGLAGGDEQFF
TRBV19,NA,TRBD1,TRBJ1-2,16,TGTGCCAGTAGTCCTCTCCCCCGGACAGGGGGCGATGGCTACACCTTC,CASSPLPRTGGDGYTF
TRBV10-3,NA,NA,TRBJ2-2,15,TGTGCCATCAGTTTCGGGGGGCGCGAAGGCGGGGAGCTGTTTTTT,CAISFGGREGGELFF
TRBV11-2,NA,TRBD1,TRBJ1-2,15,TGTGCCAGCAGCTTACCCGGGACAGGGGGCCTTGGCTACACCTTC,CASSLPGTGGLGYTF
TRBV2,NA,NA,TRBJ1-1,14,TGTGCCAGCAGTGAAGCGTCGTTGGGCCGGGAAGCTTTCTTT,CASSEASLGREAFF
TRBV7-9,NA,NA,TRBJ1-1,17,TGTGCCAGCAGCTCTGGGGGGGCGTCAGGGGCTTACACTGAAGCTTTCTTT,CASSSGGASGAYTEAFF
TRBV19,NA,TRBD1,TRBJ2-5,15,TGTGCCAGTAGCAGACAGGGAATGTACCAAGAGACCCAGTACTTC,CASSRQGMYQETQYF
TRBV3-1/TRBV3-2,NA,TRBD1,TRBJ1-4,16,TGTGCCAGCAGCCAACCCTCGGGACAGGGGGCCGGAAAACTGTTTTTT,CASSQPSGQGAGKLFF
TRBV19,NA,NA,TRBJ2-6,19,TGTGCCAGTAGTATGGGATCTAGCTATCCTAGCTCTGGGGCCAACGTCCTGACTTTC,CASSMGSSYPSSGANVLTF
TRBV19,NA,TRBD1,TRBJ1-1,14,TGTGCCAGTAGTATAGCGGGCGGGACAGTAGGTGCTTTCTTT,CASSIAGGTVGAFF
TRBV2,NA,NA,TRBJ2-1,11,TGTGCCAGCAGTGTCTACCTGGAGCAGTTCTTC,CASSVYLEQFF
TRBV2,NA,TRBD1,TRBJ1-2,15,TGTGCCAGCAGTGTACAGACAGGGGACTTCTATGGCTACACCTTC,CASSVQTGDFYGYTF
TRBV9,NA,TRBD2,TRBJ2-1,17,TGTGCCAGCAACCTAGGGGCGCGGGAGGGGCCCTACAATGAGCAGTTCTTC,CASNLGAREGPYNEQFF
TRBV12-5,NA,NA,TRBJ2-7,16,TGTGCTAGTGGTTTGAAGTCCCGGGTCGATTGCTACGAGCAGTACTTC,CASGLKSRVDCYEQYF
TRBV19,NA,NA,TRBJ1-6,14,TGTGCCAGTAGTATTGGGCTGGTAAATTCACCCCTCCACTTT,CASSIGLVNSPLHF
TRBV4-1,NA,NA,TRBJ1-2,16,TGCGCCAGCAGCCAAGCCTCGACAGCAGCTAACTATGGCTACACCTTC,CASSQASTAANYGYTF
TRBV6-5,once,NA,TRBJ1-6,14,TGTGCCAGCAGCCCGGGTTCTAGGAATTCACCCCTCCACTTT,CASSPGSRNSPLHF
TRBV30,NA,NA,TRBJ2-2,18,TGTGCCTGGAGTGTACTAGACTATTATTCGATTGTCACCGGGGAGCTGTTTTTT,CAWSVLDYYSIVTGELFF
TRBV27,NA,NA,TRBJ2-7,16,TGTGCCAGCAGCCGCCGGGGGATGACAGGGACCTACGAGCAGTACTTC,CASSRRGMTGTYEQYF
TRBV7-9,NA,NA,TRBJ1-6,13,TGTGCCACACATAGGACAGTAAATTCACCCCTCCACTTT,CATHRTVNSPLHF
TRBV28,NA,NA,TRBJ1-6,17,TGTGCCAGCAGTTTAGGGCAGGGTGCATCCTATAATTCACCCCTCCACTTT,CASSLGQGASYNSPLHF
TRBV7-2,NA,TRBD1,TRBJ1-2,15,TGTGCCAGCAGAAAGATTCAGGGGGCCGGCTATGGCTACACCTTC,CASRKIQGAGYGYTF
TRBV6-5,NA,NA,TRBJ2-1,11,TGTGCCAGCAGTTACGTGGGGCAGCAGTTCTTC,CASSYVGQQFF
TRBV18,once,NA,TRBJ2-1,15,TGTGCCAGCTCACCTACCAGCGGCCTATACAATGAGCAGTTCTTC,CASSPTSGLYNEQFF
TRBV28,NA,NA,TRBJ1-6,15,TGTGCCAGCAGTCCCCCTGTTACCTATAATTCACCCCTCCACTTT,CASSPPVTYNSPLHF
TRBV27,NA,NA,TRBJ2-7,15,TGTGCCAGCAGTTCACGGGATCTATTTGGTTGGGTGCAGTACTTC,CASSSRDLFGWVQYF
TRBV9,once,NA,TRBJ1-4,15,TGTGCCAGCAGCGTAGCCCCGGGTCTAAATGAAAAACTGTTTTTT,CASSVAPGLNEKLFF
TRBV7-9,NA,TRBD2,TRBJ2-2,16,TGTGCCAGCAGCCCTCCTGGACTAGGCCACGGGTATGAGCTGTTTTTT,CASSPPGLGHGYELFF
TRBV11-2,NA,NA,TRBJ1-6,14,TGTGCCAGCAGCTTAGAGGAGGGGTGGTCACCCCTCCACTTT,CASSLEEGWSPLHF
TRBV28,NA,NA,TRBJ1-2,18,TGTGCCAGCAGTCCAAAGGGGGAACAGGGTCGTGGGTTAGGCGGCTACACCTTC,CASSPKGEQGRGLGGYTF
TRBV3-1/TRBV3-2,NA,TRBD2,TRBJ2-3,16,TGTGCCAGCAGCCGCGGACTAGCGGGAGGCACAGATACGCAGTATTTT,CASSRGLAGGTDTQYF
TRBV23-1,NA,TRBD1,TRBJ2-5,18,TGCGCCAGCATTTTCTCGGCCTGGGACAGGGGGCTCCAAGAGACCCAGTACTTC,CASIFSAWDRGLQETQYF
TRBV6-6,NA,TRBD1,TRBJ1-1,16,TGTGCCAGCAGTTGGGGTGACAGGGGGCGCGGAACTGAAGCTTTCTTT,CASSWGDRGRGTEAFF
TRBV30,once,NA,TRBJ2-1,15,TGTGCCTGGAGTGTAGGAGGGGGCTTCTACAATGAGCAGTTCTTC,CAWSVGGGFYNEQFF
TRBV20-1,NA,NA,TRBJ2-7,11,TGCAGTGCTGAGAGACTCTACGAGCAGTACTTC,CSAERLYEQYF
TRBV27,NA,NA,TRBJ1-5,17,TGTGCCAGCAGTTTATGGGGGGATCGTGAGGGCAATCAGCCCCAGCATTTT,CASSLWGDREGNQPQHF
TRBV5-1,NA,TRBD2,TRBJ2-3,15,TGCGCCAGCTCCCGGACTAGCGGGAGGGCAGATACGCAGTATTTT,CASSRTSGRADTQYF
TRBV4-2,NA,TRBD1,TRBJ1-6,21,TGTGCCAGCAGCCACAGGGGGGATTCCGGGGGCGTAAAATCCTATAATTCACCCCTCCACTTT,CASSHRGDSGGVKSYNSPLHF
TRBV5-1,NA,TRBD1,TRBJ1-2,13,TGCGCCAGCAGCTTAACAGGGGACTATGGCTACACCTTC,CASSLTGDYGYTF